This entry lists 19 T cell receptor beta chains sequenced from one sample in a study of vaccination and CD4 T cells after COVID-19. No antigen is known for these receptors. This sample's treatment: roughly 10-day PBMC culture with coronavirus spike peptide pools or control peptides (ViraFEST assay). Scientists ran DNA taken from cultured CD4+ T cells through the Oncomine TCR Beta short-read assay for sequencing. From the PCR reads, TCRdb called clonotypes with MiXCR, one entry per CDR3 protein. The table shows around 13,000 distinct CDR3 sequences, with under 55% occurring only once. The material was CD4+ T cells from blood, cultured in vitro, obtained before SARS-CoV-2 vaccination. These receptors came from a human donor who had recovered from COVID-19.

This rearrangement joins TRBV5-1 to TRBJ1-2, with 8 bases matching TRBD1. The junction had 6 bases not matched to a gene; V was cut back by 3 bases and J by 11 bases. The CDR3 runs 12 residues. Germline-derived CDR1 and CDR2 are SGHRS and YFSETQ. The CDR3 region is CASSYGQGVYTF. CDR3 in DNA: TGCGCCAGCAGCTACGGACAGGGTGTTTACACCTTC.

This clonotype was detected a few times. The V and J genes are TRBV6-2 or TRBV6-3 and TRBJ2-7, with D unclear. The CDR3 length is 16 residues. CDR1 MNHEY and CDR2 SVGEGT come from the germline V gene. V was trimmed by 2 bases and J by 4 bases, leaving 18 bases between them. CDR3 sequence reads: CASSYGSRTPNYEQYF. The CDR3 coding sequence is TGTGCCAGCAGTTACGGCAGCCGGACGCCAAATTACGAGCAGTACTTC.

The rearrangement joins TRBV29-1 to TRBJ1-5; possibly TRBD1 for D (5 bases). Trimming took off 7 bases at V and 3 bases at J, with 13 bases between the two ends. CDR1 SQVTM and CDR2 ANQGSEA come from the germline V gene. The CDR3 contains 13 residues. The CDR3 DNA is TGCAGCGCTCGTTGGGGCCCCAATCAGCCCCAGCATTTT. Translated, it gives CSARWGPNQPQHF.

The V call is TRBV7-3, the J call TRBJ2-6, with TRBD2 matching over 11 bases. After removal of 5 bases from V and 4 bases from J, the junction contained 10 bases not matched to a gene. The CDR3 sequence is 18 residues long. Looked up from germline, CDR1 is SGHTA and CDR2 is FQGTGA. CDR3 sequence (DNA): TGTGCCAGCAGCCACACTAGCGGGGGCCCGGGCGGGGCCAACGTCCTGACTTTC. Translated: CASSHTSGGPGGANVLTF.

The CDR3 nucleotides read TGTGCCAGCAGTTACTCGATCCCTCTGGGATCCTACGAGCAGTACTTC. It yields the protein CASSYSIPLGSYEQYF. This chain connects TRBV6-5 to TRBJ2-7, with unresolved D. This CDR3 contains 16 residues. Trimming removed 0 bases at V and 1 base at J, with 13 bases between. Germline CDR1 is MNHEY and CDR2 is SVGAGI.

The chain joins TRBV7-2 to TRBJ1-1; 8 bases fit TRBD1. Germline CDR1 and CDR2: SGHTA and FQGNSA. The CDR3 length is 17 residues. The V segment lost 5 bases and the J segment 6 bases; nucleotides outside the gene matches: 17. The CDR3 coding sequence is TGTGCCAGCAGCCCCCGAGGACAGGGAGTATTTAGCCCTGAAGCTTTCTTT. Protein sequence: CASSPRGQGVFSPEAFF.

The rearrangement links TRBV4-1 to TRBJ2-5; D uncertain. CDR3 size: 13 residues. Trimming took off 2 bases at V and 4 bases at J, with 8 bases between the two ends. Germline V lookup: CDR1 MGHRA, CDR2 YSYEKL. CDR3 in DNA: TGCGCCAGCAGCCAACGGGTCGGAGAGACCCAGTACTTC. This encodes CASSQRVGETQYF.

This clonotype has only a few counts. The rearrangement joins TRBV20-1 to TRBJ1-5; 12 bases are shared with TRBD1. CDR3 length equals 19 residues. With 3 bases clipped from V and 0 bases from J, the junction kept 12 bases outside the gene matches. Germline V gene sequence: CDR1 DFQATT, CDR2 SNEGSKA (reference sequence). This CDR3 is CSASTSRDRGPYSNQPQHF. The DNA for the CDR3 is TGCAGTGCTAGCACCTCCCGGGACAGGGGGCCTTATAGCAATCAGCCCCAGCATTTT.

Only one count was recorded for this clonotype. The chain's CDR3 is CASSLAGTDTEAFF. The DNA of the CDR3 is TGTGCCAGCAGCTTAGCAGGGACGGACACTGAAGCTTTCTTT. The chain is built from TRBV11-3 and TRBJ1-1; the D gene is possibly TRBD1 (5 bases). The CDR3 runs 14 residues. V shed 1 base and J shed 3 bases, with 9 bases lying between them. Germline-derived CDR1 and CDR2 are SGHNT and YENEEA.

This clonotype was seen a few times. This chain links TRBV20-1 with TRBJ2-2; no firm D call. CDR1 and CDR2 from the germline V gene are DFQATT and SNEGSKA (reference sequence). The CDR3 sequence is 13 residues long. V lost 3 bases to trimming and J lost 5 bases, with 10 bases between them. CDR3 DNA: TGCAGTGCTAGTGGTCGGCCGACCGGGGAGCTGTTTTTT. This encodes CSASGRPTGELFF.

This clonotype came up a few times. The chain is built from TRBV7-9 and TRBJ1-6; the D gene is possibly TRBD1 (5 bases). CDR3 length equals 14 residues. Trimming took off 1 base at V and 9 bases at J, with 10 bases between the two ends. CDR1 SEHNR and CDR2 FQNEAQ come from the germline V gene (reference sequence). The CDR3 DNA sequence: TGTGCCAGCAGCTTAGGGGCAGGGAGTTCACCCCTCCACTTT. Translated: CASSLGAGSSPLHF.

This clonotype was recorded once. The chain carries TRBV7-3 and TRBJ2-1; TRBD2 matches at 7 bases. J gave up 5 bases and V 2 bases, and 9 bases lay outside the gene matches. Germline V gene lookup returns CDR1 SGHTA and CDR2 FQGTGA. The CDR3 loop spans 16 amino acids. DNA for the CDR3: TGTGCCAGCAGCTTACGGCGGGGGAGCGGTAACAATGAGCAGTTCTTC. This sequence encodes CASSLRRGSGNNEQFF.

The V call is TRBV7-9, the J call TRBJ2-7; D may be TRBD1 (5 bases). This CDR3 has 14 residues. V was trimmed by 5 bases and J by 5 bases, leaving 16 bases between them. CDR1 is SEHNR and CDR2 is FQNEAQ in the germline V gene (reference sequence). CDR3 residues: CASSLFAQDHEQYF. DNA for the CDR3: TGTGCCAGCAGCCTCTTCGCACAGGATCACGAGCAGTACTTC.

The chain links TRBV6-1 to TRBJ1-3, with 9 bases lining up with TRBD1. Per the germline V gene, CDR1 is MNHNS and CDR2 is SASEGT. The CDR3 has 17 residues. V was pared by 6 bases and J by 0 bases, with 9 bases of the junction left unmatched. Written as DNA, the CDR3 is TGTGCCAGCAGCCAAAGGGGACAGGGCTACTCTGGAAACACCATATATTTT. Its protein is CASSQRGQGYSGNTIYF.

The V and J genes are TRBV5-8 and TRBJ2-5, with a weak D call TRBD2 (6 bases). Germline values: CDR1 SGHTS, CDR2 YDEGEE. The CDR3 covers 15 residues. Between the trimmed V and J ends, which lost 0 bases and 5 bases, there was a span of 14 bases. The CDR3 DNA reads as TGTGCCAGCAGCTTGGCCCCGGGGGTTGGTGAGACCCAGTACTTC. Amino acid sequence: CASSLAPGVGETQYF.

The chain carries TRBV19 and TRBJ2-3; 7 positions match TRBD2. V dropped 4 bases and J dropped 5; count of bases not matched to a gene: 6. Germline values: CDR1 LNHDA, CDR2 SQIVND (reference sequence). This CDR3 has 14 residues. The CDR3, as DNA: TGTGCCAGTAGTACCGGGCCGGGGGGAGATACGCAGTATTTT. This sequence encodes CASSTGPGGDTQYF. Drawing the rest from reference TRBV19 and TRBJ2-3, the complete variable domain is DGGITQSPKYLFRKEGQNVTLSCEQNLNHDAMYWYRQDPGQGLRLIYYSQIVNDFQKGDIAEGYSVSREKKESFPLTVTSAQKNPTAFYLCASSTGPGGDTQYFGPGTRLTVL.

This chain links TRBV7-8 with TRBJ1-5; TRBD1 matches at 9 bases. Germline loops: CDR1 SGHVS, CDR2 FQNEAQ. V lost 5 bases to trimming and J lost 4 bases; unmatched junction nucleotides: 6. The CDR3 length is 15 residues. The CDR3 coding sequence is TGTGCCAGCAGCAGAGGGGACAGGGAGAATCAGCCCCAGCATTTT. This encodes CASSRGDRENQPQHF.

This clonotype occurred a few times. The chain has TRBV27 and TRBJ1-5; D remains unclear. The CDR3 spans 15 residues. Trimming removed 2 bases at V and 0 bases at J, with 8 bases between. CDR1 is MNHEY and CDR2 is SMNVEV in the germline V gene (reference sequence). CDR3 DNA: TGTGCCAGCAGTTTAACCGGTTATAGCAATCAGCCCCAGCATTTT. Translated, it gives CASSLTGYSNQPQHF.

The CDR3 protein is CSASDRWEKLFF. CDR3 DNA: TGCAGTGCTAGTGACAGATGGGAAAAACTGTTTTTT. The chain combines TRBV20-1 with TRBJ1-4, with a possible D match to TRBD1 (5 bases). In germline, CDR1 is DFQATT, CDR2 SNEGSKA (reference sequence). This CDR3 contains 12 residues. V lost 3 bases and J lost 8, with 10 bases in between.